Shown below are 15 T cell receptor beta chains from a single sample sequenced in a study of OX40 agonist ivuxolimab in advanced cancers. TCRdb's copy holds only in-frame clones and misses some; the assay was immunoSEQ multiplex PCR. The table lists some 83,000 clones, 86% of them singletons. The sample was CD4+ or CD8+ T cells sorted from blood, taken in a trial of the OX40 agonist ivuxolimab. These receptors were taken from an adult with an advanced solid tumor such as melanoma, head and neck, liver or kidney cancer.

The chain combines TRBV11-2 with TRBJ1-2; no clear D. The CDR3 sequence is 13 residues long. V was cut by 2 bases and J by 4 bases, with 8 bases left in between. Per germline, CDR1 SGHAT and CDR2 FQNNGV. The CDR3 loop reads CASSLTESYGYTF. Written as DNA, the CDR3 is TGTGCCAGCAGCTTAACAGAGAGCTATGGCTACACCTTC.

The chain recombines TRBV14 with TRBJ1-5, with no clear D. CDR3 length equals 13 residues. V dropped 0 bases and J dropped 4 bases, with 4 bases sitting between them. Germline V gene sequence: CDR1 SGHDN, CDR2 FVKESK. CDR3 loop: CASSQDRNQPQHF. CDR3 in DNA: TGTGCCAGCAGCCAAGATCGTAATCAGCCCCAGCATTTT.

This sequence joins TRBV30 and TRBJ2-7; unclear D gene. The CDR3 runs to 13 residues. In germline, CDR1 is GTSNPN, CDR2 SVGIG (reference sequence). Trimming took off 2 bases at V and 9 bases at J, with 17 bases between the two ends. CDR3 nucleotides: TGTGCCTGGAGTAGAACGTTGGGGATTGGGCAGTACTTC. This gives the protein CAWSRTLGIGQYF.

This clone was counted once. The CDR3 reads CSVGTGGYNEQFF. DNA for the CDR3: TGCAGCGTAGGGACAGGGGGCTACAATGAGCAGTTCTTC. The chain couples TRBV29-1 to TRBJ2-1; 11 bases align to TRBD1. V lost 6 bases to trimming and J lost 3 bases; unmatched junction nucleotides: 1. Germline assignment: CDR1 SQVTM and CDR2 ANQGSEA. The CDR3 has 13 residues.

This clone was found a few times. The chain recombines TRBV9 with TRBJ1-5; TRBD1 might be the D (5 bases). Trimming stripped 0 bases from V and 6 bases from J, with 13 bases between. CDR1 and CDR2 (germline): SGDLS, YYNGEE. CDR3 length: 15 amino acids. CDR3 coding DNA: TGTGCCAGCAGCGTAGCTGGAGGGGAGGGTCAGCCCCAGCATTTT. Amino acids: CASSVAGGEGQPQHF. Complete variable domain (other parts from reference TRBV9 and TRBJ1-5): DSGVTQTPKHLITATGQRVTLRCSPRSGDLSVYWYQQSLDQGLQFLIQYYNGEERAKGNILERFSAQQFPDLHSELNLSSLELGDSALYFCASSVAGGEGQPQHFGDGTRLSIL.

The chain carries TRBV9 and TRBJ2-7, with 10 bases identical to TRBD1. The CDR3 runs 14 residues. Trimming took 0 bases from V and 7 from J; bases not matched to a gene: 4. The germline V gene encodes CDR1 SGDLS and CDR2 YYNGEE. This chain's CDR3 is CASSVGDRGKEQYF. The CDR3 DNA sequence: TGTGCCAGCAGCGTAGGGGACAGGGGAAAGGAGCAGTACTTC.

The chain uses TRBV6-5 and TRBJ2-5; perhaps TRBD1 as D (6 bases). V was clipped by 2 bases and J by 5 bases, with 15 bases between them. The germline V gene has CDR1 MNHEY and CDR2 SVGAGI. This CDR3 region has 15 residues. The CDR3 DNA sequence: TGTGCCAGCAGTTACACGGGACAATCCTCGGAGACCCAGTACTTC. This gives the protein CASSYTGQSSETQYF.

V usage is TRBV6-6 and J usage is TRBJ1-4, with D maybe TRBD1 (6 bases). Per germline, CDR1 MNHNY and CDR2 SVGAGI (reference sequence). The CDR3 is 13 residues long. V was clipped by 6 bases and J by 3 bases, with 8 bases between them. The DNA for the CDR3 is TGTGCCAGCAGCGGACAGTCTAATGAAAAACTGTTTTTT. Encoded protein: CASSGQSNEKLFF.

J is TRBJ1-2 and V is TRBV27, with 8 bases fitting TRBD1. CDR1 and CDR2 (germline): MNHEY, SMNVEV (reference sequence). The V and J ends lost 6 bases and 0 bases, in that order; junction bases with no gene match: 15. The CDR3 has 18 residues. CDR3 nucleotides: TGTGCCAGCAGCCCCTTAGGGGACAGGCGGTACTCTAACTATGGCTACACCTTC. It codes for CASSPLGDRRYSNYGYTF.

The rearrangement uses TRBV2 and TRBJ1-4; D gene ambiguous. V was pared by 3 bases and J by 0 bases, with 11 bases between. CDR1 SNHLY and CDR2 FYNNEI come from the germline V gene. The CDR3 runs to 16 residues. The CDR3 DNA is TGTGCCAGCAGTGAGGCAGATCATGCAACTAATGAAAAACTGTTTTTT. Its translation is CASSEADHATNEKLFF.

The chain carries TRBV13 and TRBJ1-4; D call uncertain. CDR1 PRHDT and CDR2 FYEKMQ come from the germline V gene (reference sequence). V was clipped by 7 bases and J by 0 bases, with 15 bases between them. This CDR3 region has 16 residues. The CDR3 loop reads CASTARWETTNEKLFF. The CDR3 bases are TGTGCCAGCACCGCCCGGTGGGAGACAACTAATGAAAAACTGTTTTTT.

The chain employs TRBV6-1 and TRBJ1-2, with TRBD1 matching over 7 bases. This CDR3 spans 13 amino acids. Looked up from germline, CDR1 is MNHNS and CDR2 is SASEGT. Germline trimming cut 6 bases from V and 8 bases from J; bases unmatched to any gene: 9. This CDR3 reads CASRTGQAYGYTF. The CDR3 DNA sequence: TGTGCCAGCAGAACTGGACAGGCGTACGGCTACACCTTC.

The J gene is TRBJ2-3, the V gene TRBV6-5, with D perhaps TRBD1 or TRBD2 (5 bases each). The CDR3 loop spans 15 amino acids. V dropped 5 bases and J dropped 6 bases, with 18 bases sitting between them. Germline lookup yields CDR1 MNHEY and CDR2 SVGAGI. CDR3 sequence: CASSRGPGVEDTQYF. The CDR3 DNA sequence: TGTGCCAGCAGTAGGGGACCTGGGGTAGAGGATACGCAGTATTTT.

The rearrangement links TRBV9 to TRBJ2-3, with TRBD2 identical over 8 bases. Germline values: CDR1 SGDLS, CDR2 YYNGEE. CDR3 length: 13 residues. V shed 4 bases and J 10 bases; nucleotides not matched to a gene: 8. DNA of the CDR3: TGTGCCAGCAGCCCCCCTCCGGGGGGGGCGCAGTATTTT. Its translation is CASSPPPGGAQYF.

This chain links TRBV2 with TRBJ1-6; unclear D gene. V was cut by 9 bases and J by 5 bases, with 8 bases left in between. Germline V CDR1 and CDR2: SNHLY, FYNNEI. This CDR3 contains 12 residues. CDR3 loop: CASGGDNSPLHF. For the CDR3, the DNA is TGTGCCAGTGGAGGAGATAATTCACCCCTCCACTTT.